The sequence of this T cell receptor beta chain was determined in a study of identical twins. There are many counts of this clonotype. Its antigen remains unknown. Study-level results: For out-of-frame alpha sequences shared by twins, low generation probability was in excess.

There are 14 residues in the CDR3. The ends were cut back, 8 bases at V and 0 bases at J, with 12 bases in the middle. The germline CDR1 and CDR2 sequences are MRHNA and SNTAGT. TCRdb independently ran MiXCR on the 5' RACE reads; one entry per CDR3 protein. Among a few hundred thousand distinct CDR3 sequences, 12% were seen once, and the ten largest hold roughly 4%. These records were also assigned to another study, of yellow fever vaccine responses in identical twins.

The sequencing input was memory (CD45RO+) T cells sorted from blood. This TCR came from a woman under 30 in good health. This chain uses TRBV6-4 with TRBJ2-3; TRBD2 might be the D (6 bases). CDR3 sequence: CASSRSGSTDTQYF. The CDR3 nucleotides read TGTGCCAGCTCCCGCAGCGGGAGCACAGATACGCAGTATTTT.